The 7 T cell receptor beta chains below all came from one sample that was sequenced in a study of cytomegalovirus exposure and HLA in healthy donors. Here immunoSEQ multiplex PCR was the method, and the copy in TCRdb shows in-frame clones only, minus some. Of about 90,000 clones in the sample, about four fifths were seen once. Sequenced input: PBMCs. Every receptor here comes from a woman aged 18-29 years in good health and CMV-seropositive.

CDR3 DNA sequence: TGTGCCAGCAGTTTACCTGGGACTAGCGGGGGAGGGGAGCTGTTTTTT. It translates to CASSLPGTSGGGELFF. The chain joins TRBV27 to TRBJ2-2; 14 bases fit TRBD2. The CDR3 has 16 residues. The V segment lost 2 bases and the J segment 8 bases; nucleotides outside the gene matches: 4. Germline-derived CDR1 and CDR2 are MNHEY and SMNVEV (reference sequence).

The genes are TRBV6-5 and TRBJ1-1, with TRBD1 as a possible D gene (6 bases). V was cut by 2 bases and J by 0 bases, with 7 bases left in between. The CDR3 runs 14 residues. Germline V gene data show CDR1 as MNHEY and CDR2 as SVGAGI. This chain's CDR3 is CASSYGGLNTEAFF. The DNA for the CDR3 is TGTGCCAGCAGTTACGGGGGCTTGAACACTGAAGCTTTCTTT.

CDR3 sequence (DNA): TGTGCCAGCAGCTTGGAGATAGGCACTGAAGCTTTCTTT. This gives the protein CASSLEIGTEAFF. The genes are TRBV7-2 and TRBJ1-1; unclear D gene. This CDR3 region has 13 residues. The V end lost 3 bases, the J end lost 4 bases, and 9 bases lay between the germline ends. The germline gives CDR1 SGHTA, CDR2 FQGNSA. Full variable domain (remainder filled in from reference TRBV7-2 and TRBJ1-1): GAGVSQSPSNKVTEKGKDVELRCDPISGHTALYWYRQSLGQGLEFLIYFQGNSAPDKSGLPSDRFSAERTGGSVSTLTIQRTQQEDSAVYLCASSLEIGTEAFFGQGTRLTVV.

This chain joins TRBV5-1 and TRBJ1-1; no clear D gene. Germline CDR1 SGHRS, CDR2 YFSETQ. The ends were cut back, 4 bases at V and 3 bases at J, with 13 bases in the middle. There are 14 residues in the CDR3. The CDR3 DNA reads TGCGCCAGCAGCGGCCTTGCCGCCGACACTGAAGCTTTCTTT. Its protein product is CASSGLAADTEAFF.

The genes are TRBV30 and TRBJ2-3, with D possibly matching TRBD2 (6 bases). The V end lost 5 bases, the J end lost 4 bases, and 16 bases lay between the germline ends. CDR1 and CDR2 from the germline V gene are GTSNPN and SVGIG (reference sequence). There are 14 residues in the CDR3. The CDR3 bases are TGTGCCTGGCGGGATACCGGAGGGGCAGATACGCAGTATTTT. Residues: CAWRDTGGADTQYF.

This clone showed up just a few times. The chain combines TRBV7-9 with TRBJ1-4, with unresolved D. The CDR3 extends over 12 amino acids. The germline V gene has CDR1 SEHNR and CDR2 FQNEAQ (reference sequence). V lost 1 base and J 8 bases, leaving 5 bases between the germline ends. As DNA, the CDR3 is TGTGCCAGCAGCTTAGAACAGGAAAAACTGTTTTTT. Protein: CASSLEQEKLFF.

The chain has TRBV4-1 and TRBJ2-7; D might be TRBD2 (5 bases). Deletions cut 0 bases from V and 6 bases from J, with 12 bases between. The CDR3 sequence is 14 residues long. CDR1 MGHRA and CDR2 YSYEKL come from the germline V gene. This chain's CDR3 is CASSQEPGVAEQYF. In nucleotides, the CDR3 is TGCGCCAGCAGCCAAGAGCCCGGGGTGGCCGAGCAGTACTTC.